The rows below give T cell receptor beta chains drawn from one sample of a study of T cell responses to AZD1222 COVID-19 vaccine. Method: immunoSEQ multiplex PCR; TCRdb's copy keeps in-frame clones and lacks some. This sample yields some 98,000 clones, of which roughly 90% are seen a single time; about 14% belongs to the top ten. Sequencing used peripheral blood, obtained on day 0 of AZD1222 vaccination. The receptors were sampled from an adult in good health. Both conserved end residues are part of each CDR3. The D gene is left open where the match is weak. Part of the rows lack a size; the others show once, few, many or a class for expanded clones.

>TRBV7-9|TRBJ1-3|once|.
TGTGCCAGCAGCCTCTCCGGGCAGGGGCGAAACACCATATATTTT
CASSLSGQGRNTIYF
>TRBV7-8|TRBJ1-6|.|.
TGTGCCAGCAGGAAGGACCTCAATTCACCCCTCCACTTT
CASRKDLNSPLHF
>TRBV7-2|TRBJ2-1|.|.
TGTGCCAGCAGCTTAGGGCCTAGCTCCTACAATGAGCAGTTCTTC
CASSLGPSSYNEQFF
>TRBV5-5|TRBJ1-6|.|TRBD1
TGTGCCAGCGGTCTGGGGGGACAGTTAACGGGGAATTCACCCCTCCACTTT
CASGLGGQLTGNSPLHF
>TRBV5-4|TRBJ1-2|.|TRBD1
TGTGCCAGCAGCGCGACTCGGACAGGAACAAACTATGGCTACACCTTC
CASSATRTGTNYGYTF
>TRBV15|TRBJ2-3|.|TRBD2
TGTGCCACCAGCAGAGATGGCGGGGGGACTAGCACAGATACGCAGTATTTT
CATSRDGGGTSTDTQYF
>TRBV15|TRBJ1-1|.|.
TGTGCCACCAGCAGAGATGCGGTAAACACTGAAGCTTTCTTT
CATSRDAVNTEAFF
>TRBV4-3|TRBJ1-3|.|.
TGCGCCAGCAGCCAAGATACGCCAGGGGCTCTCCTCTCTGGAAACACCATATATTTT
CASSQDTPGALLSGNTIYF
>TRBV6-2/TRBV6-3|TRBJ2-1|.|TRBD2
TGTGCCAGCAGTACCCCGGCGGGGCGGGGGGAGGCCTACAATGAGCAGTTCTTC
CASSTPAGRGEAYNEQFF
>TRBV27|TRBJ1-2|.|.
TGTGCCAGCAGTTCCGGGGACAATGGCTACACCTTC
CASSSGDNGYTF
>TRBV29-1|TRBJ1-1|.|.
TGCGGAGGGGGTCTGATCCTAACTGAAGCTTTCTTT
CGGGLILTEAFF
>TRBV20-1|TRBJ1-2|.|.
TGCAGTGCTAAGGTCAATGACTACACCTTC
CSAKVNDYTF
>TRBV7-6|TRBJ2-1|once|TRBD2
TGTGCCAGCGGCTCACTAGCGGGGGGACCCATAGCGATCAATGAGCAGTTCTTC
CASGSLAGGPIAINEQFF
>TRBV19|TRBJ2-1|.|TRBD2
TGTGCCAGTAGTATAGGCGCGGGGGCCTACAATGAGCAGTTCTTC
CASSIGAGAYNEQFF
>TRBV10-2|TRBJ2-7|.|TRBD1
TGCGCCAGCAGTCAGACAGGGGGGGGCGAGCAGTACTTC
CASSQTGGGEQYF
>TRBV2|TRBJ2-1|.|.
TGTGCCAGCAGTGCGCCTAGCCGGACTGAGCAGTTCTTC
CASSAPSRTEQFF
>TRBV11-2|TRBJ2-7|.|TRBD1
TGTGCCAGCAGCTCCTACAGGGGAGTCTCCTACGAGCAGTACTTC
CASSSYRGVSYEQYF
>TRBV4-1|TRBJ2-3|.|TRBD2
TGCGCCAGCAGCCAAGAAGTCCTAGCGGGGTTCACAGATACGCAGTATTTT
CASSQEVLAGFTDTQYF
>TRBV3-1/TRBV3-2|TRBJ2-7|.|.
TGTGCCAGCAGCCAAGGAGCAGGGGTGCCCGAGCAGTACTTC
CASSQGAGVPEQYF
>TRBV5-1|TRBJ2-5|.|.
TGCGCCAGCAGCTTGGATATAGAGGAGACCCAGTACTTC
CASSLDIEETQYF
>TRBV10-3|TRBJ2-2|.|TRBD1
TGTGCCATCAGCACAGGGGGCCAAACCGGGGAGCTGTTTTTT
CAISTGGQTGELFF
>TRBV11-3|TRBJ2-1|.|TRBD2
TGTGCCAGCAGCCCAGGTGCGGGGGGGCTTCGGGAGCAGTTCTTC
CASSPGAGGLREQFF
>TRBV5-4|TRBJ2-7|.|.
TGTGCCAGCAGCCTTACCGGGACTCAGAGCTCCTACGAGCAGTACTTC
CASSLTGTQSSYEQYF
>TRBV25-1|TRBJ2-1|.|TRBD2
TGTGCCAGCAGTAACACCGGGACGGGGGGCAATGAGCAGTTCTTC
CASSNTGTGGNEQFF
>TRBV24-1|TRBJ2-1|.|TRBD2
TGTGCCACCAGGGGTTCGAGCGGGGGACCCCTGAGCTCCTACAATGAGCAGTTCTTC
CATRGSSGGPLSSYNEQFF
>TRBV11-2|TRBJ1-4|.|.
TGTGCCAGCAGCTTATGGGGGGTGGAAAAACTGTTTTTT
CASSLWGVEKLFF
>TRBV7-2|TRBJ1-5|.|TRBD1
TGTGCCAGCAGGCCGGACAGGGGTTCGGGTCAGCCCCAGCATTTT
CASRPDRGSGQPQHF
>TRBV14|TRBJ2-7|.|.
TGTGCCAGCAGCCGCCCTAGCTCCTACGAGCAGTACTTC
CASSRPSSYEQYF
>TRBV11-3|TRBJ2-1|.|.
TGTGCCAGCAGCTTGAGTGCCTCTGGGGCAACCTACAATGAGCAGTTCTTC
CASSLSASGATYNEQFF
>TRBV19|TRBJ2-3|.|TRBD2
TGTGCCAGTAGTGCTCTTTTGTCTAGCGGGCCCAGCACAGATACGCAGTATTTT
CASSALLSSGPSTDTQYF
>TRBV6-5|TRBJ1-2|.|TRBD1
TGTGCCAGCAGTTACATGGGCAGGGGGGTAATGAAAAGGTACACCTTC
CASSYMGRGVMKRYTF
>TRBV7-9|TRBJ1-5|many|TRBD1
TGTGCCAGCAGCCTATACCGGGGACAGGGGGCTGGTGGCAATCAGCCCCAGCATTTT
CASSLYRGQGAGGNQPQHF
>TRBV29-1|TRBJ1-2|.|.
TGCAGCGTTGAAATAGGAAGGGGGGAGCGTGGCTACACCTTC
CSVEIGRGERGYTF
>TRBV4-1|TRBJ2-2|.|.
TGCGCCAGCAGCCAAAACGTCGGCACGAACACCGGGGAGCTGTTTTTT
CASSQNVGTNTGELFF
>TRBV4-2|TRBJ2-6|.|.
TGTGCCAGCAGCCAAGATACTTCTGGGGCCAACGTCCTGACTTTC
CASSQDTSGANVLTF
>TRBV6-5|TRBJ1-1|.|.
TGTGCCAGCATCAAGGGTCAGCACACTGAAGCTTTCTTT
CASIKGQHTEAFF
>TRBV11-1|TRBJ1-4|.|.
TGTGCCAGCAGCCCCATGGCGGGCCGCGAAAAACTGTTTTTT
CASSPMAGREKLFF
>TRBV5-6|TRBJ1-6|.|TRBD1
TGTGCCAGCAGCGGCGGGGACAGGGGTAATTCACCCCTCCACTTT
CASSGGDRGNSPLHF